Below, 26 T cell receptor beta chains from the same sample are listed, as sequenced in a study of Graves' ophthalmopathy and Graves' hyperthyroidism (dated by TCRdb to 2016 to 2019). Sequencing instrument: Illumina HiSeq 2000. For repertoire sequencing, the TCR beta CDR3 regions were amplified from RNA transcripts. The first round was an RT-PCR using HTBI primers with the Qiagen OneStep RT-PCR kit, and this first round was followed by a second-round multiplex PCR, then size selection and purification. TCRdb reran the public reads through fastp at Q25 and MiXCR, keeping productive beta chains. Each entry merges the rows of one CDR3 protein and shows their most common DNA and genes. Here the sample has about 1.1 million distinct CDR3 sequences; about two fifths occur a single time. The ten largest account for around 10% of the sample. Source material: peripheral blood or thyroid tissue (not recorded which). Receptor source: an adult man with Graves' hyperthyroidism.

Comments on this clonotype: The junction departs from germline at one end; a sequencing error may be responsible. The V call is TRBV10-3, the J call TRBJ1-1, with no clear D. CDR1 and CDR2 (germline): ENHRY, SYGVKD. The CDR3 covers 13 residues. DNA for the CDR3: TGTGCCACCGAACCAGAACTGAACACTGAAGCCTTCTTT. It yields the protein CATEPELNTEAFF.

Many counts were recorded for this clonotype. The rearrangement links TRBV27 to TRBJ1-2; D is ambiguous. The germline V gene encodes CDR1 MNHEY and CDR2 SMNVEV (reference sequence). CDR3 length equals 12 residues. Trimming left V 6 bases short and J 8 bases short, with 13 bases between. CDR3 in amino acids: CASSWKGLGYTF. CDR3 in DNA: TGTGCCAGCAGCTGGAAGGGCTTAGGCTACACCTTC.

This clonotype was recorded at least ten times. V gene TRBV5-6 combines with J gene TRBJ1-2; a possible D gene is TRBD1 (5 bases). The CDR3 has 14 amino acids. V lost 3 bases and J lost 8, with 17 bases in between. In germline, CDR1 is SGHDT, CDR2 YYEEEE. Here the CDR3 reads CASSSSDIRDGYTF. The CDR3 coding sequence is TGTGCCAGCAGCTCATCCGATATCAGGGACGGCTACACCTTC.

This clonotype was detected ten times or more. The chain links TRBV6-5 to TRBJ2-7; D unresolved. Germline lookup yields CDR1 MNHEY and CDR2 SVGAGI. The CDR3 contains 12 residues. Between the trimmed V and J ends, which lost 7 bases and 1 base, there was a span of 8 bases. CDR3 in DNA: TGTGCCAGCACTGGCAATTCCTACGAGCAGTACTTC. This codes for CASTGNSYEQYF.

This clonotype was recorded a few times. The J gene is TRBJ2-7, the V gene TRBV19, with D perhaps TRBD1 or TRBD2 (5 bases each). Germline-derived CDR1 and CDR2 are LNHDA and SQIVND (reference sequence). The V gene lost 5 bases and the J gene lost 7 bases, with 21 bases spanning the gap. This CDR3 has 15 residues. CDR3 DNA sequence: TGTGCCAGTAGTCCCAACCGGGACCCTTGGCGGGAGCAGTACTTC. Encoded protein: CASSPNRDPWREQYF.

The CDR3 region has the DNA TGTGCCAGCAGCCAAGTTAAAAGGGATGGGCGGTTGACTGAAGCTTTCTTT. It encodes CASSQVKRDGRLTEAFF. The chain employs TRBV12-3 or TRBV12-4 and TRBJ1-1; D uncertain. The CDR3 totals 17 residues. V gave up 6 bases and J gave up 5 bases, with 25 bases separating them.

Points on this clonotype: One junction end does not reproduce the germline sequence, and a read error may be involved. The chain employs TRBV29-1 and TRBJ2-2, with 8 bases fitting TRBD1. The CDR3 is 12 residues long. CDR1 and CDR2 (germline): SQVTM, ANQGSEA. CDR3 sequence: CSVMTGAGELLF. The CDR3 nucleotides are TGCAGCGTGATGACAGGGGCCGGGGAGCTGCTTTTT.

About this clonotype: A much more abundant neighbour one base away suggests this may be a read error. Here the CDR3 reads CASNLEIGQAREDEQYF. CDR3 sequence (DNA): TGTGCCAGCAACTTGGAGATAGGACAGGCGCGCGAGGACGAGCAGTACTTC. The chain combines TRBV2 with TRBJ2-7; 7 bases match TRBD1. V shed 7 bases, J shed 5 bases, and the junction held 20 bases outside the gene matches. Looked up from germline, CDR1 is SNHLY and CDR2 is FYNNEI. This CDR3 is built from 17 residues. The full variable domain, completed using reference TRBV2 and TRBJ2-7, is EPEVTQTPSHQVTQMGQEVILRCVPISNHLYFYWYRQILGQKVEFLVSFYNNEISEKSEIFDDQFSVERPDGSNFTLKIRSTKLEDSAMYFCASNLEIGQAREDEQYFGPGTRLTVT.

This chain connects TRBV12-5 to TRBJ2-7, with D possibly TRBD2 on 5 matching bases. The germline V gene has CDR1 LGHNT and CDR2 FRNRAP. The CDR3 length is 16 residues. This chain's CDR3 is CASSPTGLAEAYEQYF. The CDR3, as DNA: TGTGCCAGCAGTCCAACGGGGTTAGCAGAAGCCTACGAGCAGTACTTC. The full variable domain, its missing parts supplied by reference TRBV12-5 and TRBJ2-7, is DARVTQTPRHKVTEMGQEVTMRCQPILGHNTVFWYRQTMMQGLELLAYFRNRAPLDDSGMPKDRFSAEMPDATLATLKIQPSEPRDSAVYFCASSPTGLAEAYEQYFGPGTRLTVT.

This clonotype was recorded many times. The gene calls are TRBV2 and TRBJ1-1; the D gene is possibly TRBD1 (6 bases). This CDR3 has 14 amino acids. Per the germline V gene, CDR1 is SNHLY and CDR2 is FYNNEI. V was pared by 6 bases and J by 1 base, with 12 bases between. CDR3 nucleotides: TGTGCCAGCAGAACGACAGGAGCGAACACTGAAGCTTTCTTT. Amino acids: CASRTTGANTEAFF.

V is TRBV29-1 and J is TRBJ1-5; a weak D match, TRBD1 (5 bases). Germline V gene sequence: CDR1 SQVTM, CDR2 ANQGSEA. V lost 8 bases, J lost 1 base, and 12 bases lay in between. The CDR3 totals 13 residues. CDR3 DNA: TGCAGCTTCCAGGAGGGGAGCAATCAGCCCCAGCATTTT. Protein sequence: CSFQEGSNQPQHF.

As to this clonotype: The germline gene is not matched at one end of the junction; a read error may be the cause. The gene calls are TRBV7-9 and TRBJ2-5; 8 bases are shared with TRBD1. From germline, CDR1 is SEHNR and CDR2 FQNEAQ (reference sequence). This CDR3 comprises 16 residues. DNA for the CDR3: TGCGCCAGCAGCTTGGTAGGACAGGGCGCTCAAGAGACCCAGTACTTC. Translating it yields CASSLVGQGAQETQYF.

This chain joins TRBV9 and TRBJ1-2, with 7 nucleotides matching TRBD1. Trimming at V came to 4 bases and at J to 4 bases, leaving 4 bases not matched to a gene. Germline loops: CDR1 SGDLS, CDR2 YYNGEE. The CDR3 has 13 residues. The CDR3 protein is CASSRQGLYGYTF. CDR3 coding DNA: TGTGCCAGCAGCCGACAGGGCCTCTATGGCTACACCTTC.

This clonotype was picked up many times. The chain has TRBV6-6 and TRBJ1-6; D is perhaps TRBD1 (5 bases). The CDR3 is 13 residues long. Looked up from germline, CDR1 is MNHNY and CDR2 is SVGAGI (reference sequence). The germline V and J ends were trimmed by 6 bases and 8 bases, with 11 bases remaining between them. The CDR3 loop reads CASRGAQDSPLHF. DNA of the CDR3: TGTGCCAGCAGAGGGGCTCAGGATTCACCCCTCCACTTT.

This clonotype has at least ten counts. The chain is built from TRBV7-8 and TRBJ2-7, with D uncertain. The CDR3 runs to 13 residues. Germline V gene data show CDR1 as SGHVS and CDR2 as FQNEAQ. Trimming pared 3 bases from V and 3 bases from J, leaving 9 bases between. The CDR3, as DNA: TGTGCCAGCAGCTTGCTTGCAGACTACGAGCAGTACTTC. Its protein is CASSLLADYEQYF.

J is TRBJ1-5 and V is TRBV19, with D perhaps matching TRBD1 (6 bases). The CDR3 is made up of 18 amino acids. Germline CDR1 reads LNHDA; CDR2 reads SQIVND (reference sequence). Trimming removed 2 bases at V and 2 bases at J, with 19 bases between. The CDR3: CASSIYVRGHRGNQPQHF. The CDR3 DNA sequence: TGTGCCAGTAGTATATACGTCCGGGGGCATCGAGGCAATCAGCCCCAGCATTTT.

In its sample, this clonotype was seen many times. The chain employs TRBV15 and TRBJ1-2; TRBD1 matches 8 bases. V trimming: 8 bases; J trimming: 5 bases; junction bases outside the gene matches: 4. The germline V gene has CDR1 LNHNV and CDR2 YYDKDF (reference sequence). The CDR3 is made up of 12 amino acids. The DNA of the CDR3 is TGTGCCACCTCCGGACAGGGATATGGCTACACCTTC. It translates to CATSGQGYGYTF. The variable domain in full, with the rest retrieved from reference TRBV15 and TRBJ1-2, is DAMVIQNPRYQVTQFGKPVTLSCSQTLNHNVMYWYQQKSSQAPKLLFHYYDKDFNNEADTPDNFQSRRPNTSFCFLDIRSPGLGDTAMYLCATSGQGYGYTFGSGTRLTVV.

This clonotype was seen a handful of times. The J gene is TRBJ2-5, the V gene TRBV7-3, with 13 nucleotides matching TRBD2. From germline, CDR1 is SGHTA and CDR2 FQGTGA. This CDR3 is built from 18 residues. The V segment lost 6 bases and the J segment 2 bases; nucleotides outside the gene matches: 12. The CDR3 here is CASRGSGLAGARQETQYF. In DNA, the CDR3 is TGTGCCAGCAGGGGGAGCGGACTAGCGGGGGCCAGACAAGAGACCCAGTACTTC.

This clonotype appeared a few times. The chain is built from TRBV7-8 and TRBJ1-1; weak D call: TRBD1 (6 bases). Trimming removed 4 bases at V and 11 bases at J, with 20 bases between. The V gene's germline CDR1 is SGHVS and CDR2 FQNEAQ. The CDR3 is 14 residues long. In DNA, the CDR3 is TGTGCCAGCAGCTCCCGGGACACTCGGTCGCGGGCTTTCTTT. Translating gives CASSSRDTRSRAFF.

A few counts support this clonotype. V and J are TRBV29-1 and TRBJ2-7; 8 nucleotides match TRBD1. The CDR3 is made up of 13 amino acids. Germline V gene lookup returns CDR1 SQVTM and CDR2 ANQGSEA. Germline trimming cut 5 bases from V and 1 base from J; bases unmatched to any gene: 4. CDR3 protein: CSVRTGSSYEQYF. CDR3 in DNA: TGCAGCGTTCGGACAGGGTCTTCCTACGAGCAGTACTTC.

Comments on this clonotype: A much bigger clone sits one base away, suggesting this may be a read error. This rearrangement joins TRBV25-1 to TRBJ1-1; D unclear. Germline assignment: CDR1 MGHDK and CDR2 SYGVNS. The V gene lost 4 bases and the J gene lost 5 bases, with 8 bases spanning the gap. This CDR3 contains 12 residues. As DNA, the CDR3 is TGTGCCAGCAGTGGAGACTGGACTGAAGCTTTCTTT. Residues: CASSGDWTEAFF.

This clonotype was recorded at least ten times. The rearrangement links TRBV7-9 to TRBJ2-7; 7 nucleotides line up with TRBD1. V trimming: 4 bases; J trimming: 3 bases; junction bases outside the gene matches: 9. This CDR3 comprises 15 residues. Germline V gives CDR1 SEHNR, CDR2 FQNEAQ (reference sequence). The CDR3 sequence is CASSSGTASGYEQYF. The DNA of the CDR3 is TGTGCCAGCAGCTCGGGGACAGCGAGCGGCTACGAGCAGTACTTC.

Concerning this clonotype itself: A read error may explain this, as a much larger clone is one base away. This CDR3 fails to terminate in the conserved phenylalanine or tryptophan, so it likely reflects a read error. V and J are TRBV20-1 and TRBJ1-1; 8 nucleotides match TRBD1. J gave up 5 bases and V 1 base, and 6 bases lay outside the gene matches. CDR1 and CDR2 (germline): DFQATT, SNEGSKA (reference sequence). This CDR3 spans 14 amino acids. CDR3: CSARAGGPRTEAFL. CDR3 DNA: TGCAGTGCTAGAGCAGGGGGCCCGCGTACTGAAGCTTTCCTT.

The DNA for the CDR3 is TGTGCCAGTAGTATACCGGGACTAGGGGACACCGGGGAGCTGTTTTTT. This sequence encodes CASSIPGLGDTGELFF. The chain joins TRBV19 to TRBJ2-2, with 8 bases matching TRBD2. The V gene's germline CDR1 is LNHDA and CDR2 SQIVND (reference sequence). This CDR3 is built from 16 residues. J was trimmed by 3 bases and V by 2 bases; bases with no gene match: 5.

The sample holds many counts of this clonotype. The chain employs TRBV12-3 or TRBV12-4 and TRBJ2-7; the D gene is possibly TRBD1 (6 bases). The CDR3 is 14 amino acids. Trimming cost V 4 bases and J 3 bases, with 13 bases left between them. CDR3 bases: TGTGCCAGCAGTTCCTCACAGGGAATCTACGAGCAGTACTTC. Translating it yields CASSSSQGIYEQYF.

Many counts were recorded for this clonotype. This CDR3 reads CASRLGRSTEGEQYF. CDR3 sequence (DNA): TGTGCCAGCAGGCTAGGTCGAAGTACGGAGGGGGAGCAGTACTTC. This rearrangement joins TRBV7-9 to TRBJ2-7, with D perhaps matching TRBD2 (6 bases). The V gene's germline CDR1 is SEHNR and CDR2 FQNEAQ (reference sequence). This CDR3 spans 15 amino acids. The V gene lost 6 bases and the J gene lost 7 bases, with 22 bases spanning the gap.